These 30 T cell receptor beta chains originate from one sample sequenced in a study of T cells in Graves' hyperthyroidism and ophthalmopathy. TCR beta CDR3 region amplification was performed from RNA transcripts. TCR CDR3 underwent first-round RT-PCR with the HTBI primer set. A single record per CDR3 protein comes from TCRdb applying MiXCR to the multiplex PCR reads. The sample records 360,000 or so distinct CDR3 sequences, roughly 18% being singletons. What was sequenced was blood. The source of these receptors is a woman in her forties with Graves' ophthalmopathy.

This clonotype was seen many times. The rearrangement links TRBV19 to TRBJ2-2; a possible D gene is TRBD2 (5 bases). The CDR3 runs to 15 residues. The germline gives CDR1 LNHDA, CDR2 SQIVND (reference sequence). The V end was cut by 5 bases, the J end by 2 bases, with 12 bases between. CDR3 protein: CASSQAGINTGELFF. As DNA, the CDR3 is TGTGCCAGTAGTCAGGCCGGGATTAACACCGGGGAGCTGTTTTTT.

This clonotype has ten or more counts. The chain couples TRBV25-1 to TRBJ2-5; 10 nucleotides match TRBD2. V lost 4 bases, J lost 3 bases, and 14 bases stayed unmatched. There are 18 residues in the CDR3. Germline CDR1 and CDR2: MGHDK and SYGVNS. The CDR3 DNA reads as TGTGCCAGCAGTGCCGTGCGTTCTAGCGGGAGTCCGGAAGAGACCCAGTACTTC. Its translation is CASSAVRSSGSPEETQYF.

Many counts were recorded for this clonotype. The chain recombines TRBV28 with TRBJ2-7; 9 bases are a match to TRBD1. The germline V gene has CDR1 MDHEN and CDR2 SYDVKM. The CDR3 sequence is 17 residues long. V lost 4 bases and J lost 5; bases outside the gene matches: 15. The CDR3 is CASSYPGQGVRLDEQYF. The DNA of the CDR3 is TGTGCCAGCAGTTACCCGGGACAGGGAGTTCGTCTTGACGAGCAGTACTTC.

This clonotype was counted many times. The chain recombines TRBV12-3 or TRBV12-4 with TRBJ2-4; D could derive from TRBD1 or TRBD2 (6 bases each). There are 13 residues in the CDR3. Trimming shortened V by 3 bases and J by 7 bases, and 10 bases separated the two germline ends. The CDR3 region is CASSLTGGNIQYF. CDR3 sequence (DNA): TGTGCCAGCAGTTTGACAGGAGGGAACATTCAGTACTTC.

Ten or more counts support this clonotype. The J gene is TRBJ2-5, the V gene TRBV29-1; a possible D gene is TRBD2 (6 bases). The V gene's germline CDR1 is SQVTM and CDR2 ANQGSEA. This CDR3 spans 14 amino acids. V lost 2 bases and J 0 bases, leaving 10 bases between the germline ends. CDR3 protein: CSVESIADQETQYF. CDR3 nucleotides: TGCAGCGTTGAATCCATAGCGGACCAAGAGACCCAGTACTTC.

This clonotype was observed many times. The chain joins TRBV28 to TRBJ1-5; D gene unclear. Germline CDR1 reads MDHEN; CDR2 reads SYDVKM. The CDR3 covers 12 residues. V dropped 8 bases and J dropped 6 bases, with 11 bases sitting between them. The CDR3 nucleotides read TGTGCCAGCGGAAACTGGGCTCAGCCCCAGCATTTT. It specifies CASGNWAQPQHF.

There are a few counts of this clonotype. The CDR3 DNA follows: TGTGCCAGCAGCCAAGATCCCGAACAGGGTCCTCCTTCCTACGAGCAGTACGTC. Residues: CASSQDPEQGPPSYEQYV. The chain combines TRBV4-2 with TRBJ2-7; possibly TRBD1 for D (6 bases). V was pared by 0 bases and J by 1 base, with 19 bases between. Germline lookup yields CDR1 LGHNA and CDR2 YNFKEQ. The CDR3 has 18 amino acids.

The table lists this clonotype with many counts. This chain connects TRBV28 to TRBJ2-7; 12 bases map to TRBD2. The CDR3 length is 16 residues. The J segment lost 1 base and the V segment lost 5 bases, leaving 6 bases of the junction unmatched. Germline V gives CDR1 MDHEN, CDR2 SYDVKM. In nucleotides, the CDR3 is TGTGCCAGCAGTCAACTAGCGGGAGGAAGGTCCTACGAGCAGTACTTC. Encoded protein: CASSQLAGGRSYEQYF.

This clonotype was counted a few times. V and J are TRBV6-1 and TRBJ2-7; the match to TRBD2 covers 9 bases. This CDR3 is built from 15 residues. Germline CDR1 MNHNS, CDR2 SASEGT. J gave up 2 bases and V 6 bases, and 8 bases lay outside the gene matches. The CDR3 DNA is TGTGCCAGCAGGGGGATAGCGGGAGAGGCCTACGAGCAGTACTTC. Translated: CASRGIAGEAYEQYF.

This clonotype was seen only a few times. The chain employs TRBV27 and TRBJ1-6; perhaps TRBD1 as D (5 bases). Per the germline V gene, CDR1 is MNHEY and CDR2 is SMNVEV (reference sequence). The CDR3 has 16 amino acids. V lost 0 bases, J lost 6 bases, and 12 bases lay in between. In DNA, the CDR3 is TGTGCCAGCAGTTTATCAGCAGGGAGCTCTAATTCACCCCTCCACTTT. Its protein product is CASSLSAGSSNSPLHF.

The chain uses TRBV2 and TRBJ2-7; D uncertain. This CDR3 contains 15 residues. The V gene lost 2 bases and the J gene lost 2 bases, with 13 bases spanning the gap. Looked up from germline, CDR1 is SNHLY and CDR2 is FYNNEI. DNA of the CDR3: TGTGCCAGCAGTGAACGCCGGGCAGCCACCTACGAGCAGTACTTC. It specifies CASSERRAATYEQYF.

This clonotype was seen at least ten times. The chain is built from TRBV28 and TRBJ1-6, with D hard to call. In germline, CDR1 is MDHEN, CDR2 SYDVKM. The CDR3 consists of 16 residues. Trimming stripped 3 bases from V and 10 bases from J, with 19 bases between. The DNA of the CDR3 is TGTGCCAGCAGTTTTGATTCCAGCAGTTCGGGATCACCCCTCCACTTT. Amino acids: CASSFDSSSSGSPLHF.

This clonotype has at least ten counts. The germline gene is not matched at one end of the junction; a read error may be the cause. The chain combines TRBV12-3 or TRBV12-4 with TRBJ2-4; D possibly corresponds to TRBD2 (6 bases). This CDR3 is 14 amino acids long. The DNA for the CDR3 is TGTGCCAGCAGTTTGGGGCTAGCGACAAACATTCAATACTTC. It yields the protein CASSLGLATNIQYF.

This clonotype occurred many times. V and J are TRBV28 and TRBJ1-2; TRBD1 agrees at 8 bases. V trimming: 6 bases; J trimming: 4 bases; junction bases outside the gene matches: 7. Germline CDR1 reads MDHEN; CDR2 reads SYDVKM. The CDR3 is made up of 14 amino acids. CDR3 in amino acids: CASRPRGLGYGYTF. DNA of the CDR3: TGTGCCAGCAGGCCCAGGGGGCTCGGCTATGGCTACACCTTC.

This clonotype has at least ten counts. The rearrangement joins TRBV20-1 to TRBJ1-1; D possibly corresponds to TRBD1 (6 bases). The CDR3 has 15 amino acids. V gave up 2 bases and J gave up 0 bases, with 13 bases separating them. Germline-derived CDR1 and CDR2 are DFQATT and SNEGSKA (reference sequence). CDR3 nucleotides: TGCAGTGCTAGACACCAGGGGTCGGTGAACACTGAAGCTTTCTTT. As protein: CSARHQGSVNTEAFF.

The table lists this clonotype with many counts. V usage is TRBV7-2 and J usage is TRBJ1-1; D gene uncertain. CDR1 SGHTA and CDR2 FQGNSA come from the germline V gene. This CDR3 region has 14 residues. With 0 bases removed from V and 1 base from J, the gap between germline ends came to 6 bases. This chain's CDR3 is CASSLAGPNTEAFF. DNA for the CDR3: TGTGCCAGCAGCTTAGCCGGACCGAACACTGAAGCTTTCTTT.

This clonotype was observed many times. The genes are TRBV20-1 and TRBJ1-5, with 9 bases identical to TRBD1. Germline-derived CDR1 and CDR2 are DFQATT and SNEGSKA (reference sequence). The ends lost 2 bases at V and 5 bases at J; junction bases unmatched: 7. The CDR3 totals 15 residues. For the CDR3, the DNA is TGCAGTGCTAGACCTACCGGGACAGGGCATCAGCCCCAGCATTTT. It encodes CSARPTGTGHQPQHF.

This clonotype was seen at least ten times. CDR3 region: CASSLDVYGYTF. CDR3 nucleotide sequence: TGTGCCAGCAGTTTAGACGTGTATGGCTACACCTTC. The V and J genes are TRBV28 and TRBJ1-2; unclear D gene. CDR3 size: 12 residues. Trimming pared 2 bases from V and 5 bases from J, leaving 6 bases between. Per germline, CDR1 MDHEN and CDR2 SYDVKM.

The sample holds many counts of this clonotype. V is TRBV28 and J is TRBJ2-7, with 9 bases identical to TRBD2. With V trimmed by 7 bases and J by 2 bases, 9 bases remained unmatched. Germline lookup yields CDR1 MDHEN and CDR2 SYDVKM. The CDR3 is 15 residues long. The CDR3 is CASTLGLAVTYEQYF. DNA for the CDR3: TGTGCCAGCACCCTGGGACTAGCTGTTACCTACGAGCAGTACTTC.

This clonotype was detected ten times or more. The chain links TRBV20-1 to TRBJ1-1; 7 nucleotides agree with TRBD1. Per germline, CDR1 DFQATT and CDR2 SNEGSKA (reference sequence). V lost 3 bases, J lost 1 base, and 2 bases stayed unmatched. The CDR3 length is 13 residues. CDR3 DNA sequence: TGCAGTGCTAGCAGGGGGGGGAACACTGAAGCTTTCTTT. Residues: CSASRGGNTEAFF.

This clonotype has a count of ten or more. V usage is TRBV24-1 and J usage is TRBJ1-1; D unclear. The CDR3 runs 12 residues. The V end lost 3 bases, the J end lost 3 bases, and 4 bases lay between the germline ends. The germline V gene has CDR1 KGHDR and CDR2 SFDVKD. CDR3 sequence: CATSDAHTEAFF. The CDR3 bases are TGTGCCACCAGTGATGCTCACACTGAAGCTTTCTTT.

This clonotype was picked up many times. CDR3 residues: CASSLFLRRYRLLGQYF. As DNA, the CDR3 is TGTGCCAGCAGCTTATTTTTGAGACGCTATCGACTGTTGGGGCAGTACTTC. V usage is TRBV7-2 and J usage is TRBJ2-7; D is undetermined. Germline lookup yields CDR1 SGHTA and CDR2 FQGNSA. Trimming removed 2 bases at V and 9 bases at J, with 26 bases between. CDR3 length: 17 residues.

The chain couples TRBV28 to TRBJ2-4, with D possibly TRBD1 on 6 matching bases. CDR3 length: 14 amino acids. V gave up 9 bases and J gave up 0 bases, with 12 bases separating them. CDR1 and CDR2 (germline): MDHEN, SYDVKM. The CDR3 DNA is TGTGCCAGTCGAACAGGGCTAGCCAAAAACATTCAGTACTTC. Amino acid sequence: CASRTGLAKNIQYF.

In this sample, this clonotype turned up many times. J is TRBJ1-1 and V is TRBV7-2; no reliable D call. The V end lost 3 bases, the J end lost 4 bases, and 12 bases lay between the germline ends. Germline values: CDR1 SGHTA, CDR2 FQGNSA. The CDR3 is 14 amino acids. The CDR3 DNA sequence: TGTGCCAGCAGCTTGACCTCACGGGGCACTGAAGCTTTCTTT. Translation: CASSLTSRGTEAFF. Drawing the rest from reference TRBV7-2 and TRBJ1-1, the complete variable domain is GAGVSQSPSNKVTEKGKDVELRCDPISGHTALYWYRQSLGQGLEFLIYFQGNSAPDKSGLPSDRFSAERTGGSVSTLTIQRTQQEDSAVYLCASSLTSRGTEAFFGQGTRLTVV.

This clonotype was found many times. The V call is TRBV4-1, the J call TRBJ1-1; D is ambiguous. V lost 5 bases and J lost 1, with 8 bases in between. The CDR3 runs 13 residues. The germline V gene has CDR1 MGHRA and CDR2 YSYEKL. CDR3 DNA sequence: TGCGCCAGCAGCAGGTTTTCGAACACTGAAGCTTTCTTT. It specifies CASSRFSNTEAFF.

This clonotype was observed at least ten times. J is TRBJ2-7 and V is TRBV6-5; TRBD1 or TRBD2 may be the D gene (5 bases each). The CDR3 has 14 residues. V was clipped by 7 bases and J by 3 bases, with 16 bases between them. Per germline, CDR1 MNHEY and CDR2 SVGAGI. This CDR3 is CASNFGGALYEQYF. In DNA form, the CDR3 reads TGTGCCAGCAATTTTGGGGGAGCGCTCTACGAGCAGTACTTC.

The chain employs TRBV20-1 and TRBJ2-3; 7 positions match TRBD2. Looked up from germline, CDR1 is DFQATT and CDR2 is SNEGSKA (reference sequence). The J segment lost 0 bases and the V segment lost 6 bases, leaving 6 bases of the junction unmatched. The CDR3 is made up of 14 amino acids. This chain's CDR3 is CSAGGSGSTDTQYF. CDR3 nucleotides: TGCAGTGCGGGAGGTAGCGGGAGCACAGATACGCAGTATTTT.

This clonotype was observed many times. The CDR3, as DNA: TGTGCCTGGGGCAGGGTAGGCTCGACTGGGGCCAACGTCCTGACTTTC. Translation gives CAWGRVGSTGANVLTF. The chain joins TRBV30 to TRBJ2-6, with D possibly being TRBD1 (5 bases). The CDR3 spans 16 residues. V gave up 5 bases and J gave up 2 bases, with 16 bases separating them. Germline V CDR1 and CDR2: GTSNPN, SVGIG (reference sequence).

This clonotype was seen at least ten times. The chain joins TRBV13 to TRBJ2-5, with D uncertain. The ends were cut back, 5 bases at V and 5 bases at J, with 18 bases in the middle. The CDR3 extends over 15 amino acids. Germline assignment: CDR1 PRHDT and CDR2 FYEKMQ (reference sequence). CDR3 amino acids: CASSTRTGPGETQYF. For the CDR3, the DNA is TGTGCCAGCAGCACTCGGACGGGCCCCGGTGAGACCCAGTACTTC.

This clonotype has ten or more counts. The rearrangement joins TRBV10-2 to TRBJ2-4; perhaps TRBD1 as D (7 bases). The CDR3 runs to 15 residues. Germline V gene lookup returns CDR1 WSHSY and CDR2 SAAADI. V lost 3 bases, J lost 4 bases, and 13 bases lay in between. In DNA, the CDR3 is TGCGCCAGCAGTGAAGGGGGCGGGGTAAAAAACATTCAGTACTTC. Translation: CASSEGGGVKNIQYF.